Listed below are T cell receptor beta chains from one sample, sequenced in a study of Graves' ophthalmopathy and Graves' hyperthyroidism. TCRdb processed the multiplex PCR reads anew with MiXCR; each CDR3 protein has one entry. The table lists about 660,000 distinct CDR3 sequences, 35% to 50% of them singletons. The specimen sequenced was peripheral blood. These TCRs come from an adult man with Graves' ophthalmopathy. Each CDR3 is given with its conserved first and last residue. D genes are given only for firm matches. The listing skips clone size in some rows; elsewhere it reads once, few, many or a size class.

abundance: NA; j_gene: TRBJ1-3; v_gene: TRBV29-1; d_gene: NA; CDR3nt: TGCAGCGTGGCAGGGGACTCTGGAAACACCATATATTTT; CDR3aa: CSVAGDSGNTIYF
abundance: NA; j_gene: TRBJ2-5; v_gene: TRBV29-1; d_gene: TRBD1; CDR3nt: TGCAGCGTTGTGTGGGGACAGAGGCAAGAGACCCAGTACTTC; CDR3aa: CSVVWGQRQETQYF
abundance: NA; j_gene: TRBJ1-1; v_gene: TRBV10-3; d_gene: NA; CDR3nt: TGTGCCATCAGTATCCTGGGAGGGGAAGCTTTCTTT; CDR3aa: CAISILGGEAFF
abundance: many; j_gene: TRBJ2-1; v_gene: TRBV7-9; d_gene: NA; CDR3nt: TGTGCCAGCAGCTTAGCAGAGGGGATTTCCTACAATGAGCAGTTCTTC; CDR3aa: CASSLAEGISYNEQFF
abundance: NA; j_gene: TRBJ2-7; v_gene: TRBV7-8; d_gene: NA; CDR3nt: TGTGCCAGCAGCTTGGTGGGACCTACGAGGGAGCAGTACTTC; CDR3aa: CASSLVGPTREQYF
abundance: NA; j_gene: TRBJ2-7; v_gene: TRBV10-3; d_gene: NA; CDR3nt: TGTGCCAGCAGTTACTCGATTTCAGGGCCACGCTACGAGCAGTACTTC; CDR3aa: CASSYSISGPRYEQYF
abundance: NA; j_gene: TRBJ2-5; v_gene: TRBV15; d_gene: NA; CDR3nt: TGTGCCGCCAGCAGGCCCCGACAGGACGAGACCCAGTACTTC; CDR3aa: CAASRPRQDETQYF
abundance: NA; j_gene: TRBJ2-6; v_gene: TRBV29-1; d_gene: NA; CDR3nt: TGCAGCGTTGAAGACAGGCGGAACACTGAAGCCAACGTCCTGACTTTC; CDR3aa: CSVEDRRNTEANVLTF
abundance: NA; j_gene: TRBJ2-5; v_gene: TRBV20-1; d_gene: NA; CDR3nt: TGCAGTGCCTCTGCCGGCAGGTACCAAGAGACCCAGTACTTC; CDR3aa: CSASAGRYQETQYF
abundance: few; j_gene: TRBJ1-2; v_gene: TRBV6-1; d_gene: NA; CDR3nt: TGTGCCAGCAGTGAGGAAGGGGGAGGCTATGGCTACACCTTC; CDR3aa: CASSEEGGGYGYTF
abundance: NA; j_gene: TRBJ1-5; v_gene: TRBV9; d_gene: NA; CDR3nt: TGTGCCAGCAGCTTGCGGGGCGATCTGCCCCAGCATTTT; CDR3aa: CASSLRGDLPQHF
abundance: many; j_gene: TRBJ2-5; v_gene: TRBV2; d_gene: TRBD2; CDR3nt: TGTGCCAGCAGAGGCGGGGGGGGAGAGACCCAGTACTTC; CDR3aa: CASRGGGGETQYF
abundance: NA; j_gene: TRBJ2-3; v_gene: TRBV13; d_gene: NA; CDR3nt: TGTGCCAGCATGGTGGCTGGAATTTCCCCAGATACGCAGTATTTT; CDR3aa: CASMVAGISPDTQYF
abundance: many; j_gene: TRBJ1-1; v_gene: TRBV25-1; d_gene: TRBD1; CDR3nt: TGTGCCAGCAGTGATACACAGGGGCCGAACACTGAAGCTTTCTTT; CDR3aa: CASSDTQGPNTEAFF
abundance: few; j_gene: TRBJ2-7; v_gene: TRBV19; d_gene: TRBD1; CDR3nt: TGTGCCAGTAGTTACCGGGACAGGGTCTACGAGCAGTACTTC; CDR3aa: CASSYRDRVYEQYF
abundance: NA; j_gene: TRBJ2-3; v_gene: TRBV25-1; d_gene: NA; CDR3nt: TGTGCCAGCAGTGAATTTAAAGCCCAAAAGGATACGCAGTATTTT; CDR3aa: CASSEFKAQKDTQYF
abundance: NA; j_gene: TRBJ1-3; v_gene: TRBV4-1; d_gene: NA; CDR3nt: TGCGCCAGCAGCCAAGGGACAGCGTTTGCTGGAAACACCATATATTTT; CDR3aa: CASSQGTAFAGNTIYF
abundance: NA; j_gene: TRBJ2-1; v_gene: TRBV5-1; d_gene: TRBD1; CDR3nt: TGCGCCAGCAGCAAACGGGACAGGGCAGTAGATGAGCAGTTCTTC; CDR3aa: CASSKRDRAVDEQFF
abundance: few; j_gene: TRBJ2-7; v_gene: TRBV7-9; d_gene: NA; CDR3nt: TGTGCCAGCAGCCAAGATAGTGAGCGAGTGAAAGCCTACGAGCAGTACTTC; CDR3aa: CASSQDSERVKAYEQYF
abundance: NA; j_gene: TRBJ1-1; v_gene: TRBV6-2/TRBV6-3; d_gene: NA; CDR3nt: TGTGCCAGCAGTTACGGGGCGGGGTTTGAAGCTTTCTTT; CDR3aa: CASSYGAGFEAFF
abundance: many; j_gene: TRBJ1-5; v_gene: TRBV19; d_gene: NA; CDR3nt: TGTGCCAGTAGTCCCATATTAGGGCAGCCCCAGCATTTT; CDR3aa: CASSPILGQPQHF
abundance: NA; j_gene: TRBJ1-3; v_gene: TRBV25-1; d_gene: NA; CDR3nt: TGTGCCAGCAGTGAATTGCATGGGTCTGGAGACACCTTATATTTT; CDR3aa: CASSELHGSGDTLYF
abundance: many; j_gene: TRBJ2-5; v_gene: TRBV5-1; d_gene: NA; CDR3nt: TGCGCCAGCAGCTTAGGATGGGCCCCAGCGGAGGAGACCCAGTACTTC; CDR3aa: CASSLGWAPAEETQYF
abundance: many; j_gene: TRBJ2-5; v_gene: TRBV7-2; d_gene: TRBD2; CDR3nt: TGTGCCAGCAGATTTACGGGGGGACGAGAGACCCAGTACTTC; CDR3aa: CASRFTGGRETQYF
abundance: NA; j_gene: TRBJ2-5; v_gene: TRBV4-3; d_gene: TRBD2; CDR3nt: TGCGCCAGCAGCCAAGATCGGACTAGCGGGGTCCAAGAGACCCAGTACTTC; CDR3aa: CASSQDRTSGVQETQYF
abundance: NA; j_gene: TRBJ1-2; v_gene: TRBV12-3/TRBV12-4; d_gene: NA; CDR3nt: TGTGCCAGCAGTTTTGGGGATTTGGGGGGCCGCAGCTACACCTTC; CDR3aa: CASSFGDLGGRSYTF
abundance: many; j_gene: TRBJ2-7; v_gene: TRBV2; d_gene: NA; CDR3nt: TGTGCCAGCAGTGGGTCGCCGGGCCCATCGCTGAGAAAGTCCTACGAGCAGTACTTC; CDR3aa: CASSGSPGPSLRKSYEQYF
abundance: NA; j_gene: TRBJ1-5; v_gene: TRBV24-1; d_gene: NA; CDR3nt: TGTGCCACCAGTGGCAGGGGCGTCAATCAGCCCCAGCATTTT; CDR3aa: CATSGRGVNQPQHF
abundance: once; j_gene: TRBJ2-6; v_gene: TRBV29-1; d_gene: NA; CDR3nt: TGCAGCGTCACCGGTGGGGACAACGTCCTGACTTTC; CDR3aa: CSVTGGDNVLTF
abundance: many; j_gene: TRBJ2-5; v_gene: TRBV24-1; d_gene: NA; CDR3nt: TGTGCCACCAGTGAGGACTTCCAAGAGACCCAGTACTTC; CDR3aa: CATSEDFQETQYF
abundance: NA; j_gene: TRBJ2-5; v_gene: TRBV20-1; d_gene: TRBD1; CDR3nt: TGCAGTGCTAGGACCTCCATACAGGGGGAGACCCAGTACTTC; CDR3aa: CSARTSIQGETQYF
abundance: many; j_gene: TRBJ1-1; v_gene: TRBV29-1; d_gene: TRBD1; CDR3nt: TGCAGCGCTGTACAGGGGGACACTGAAGCTTTCTTT; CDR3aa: CSAVQGDTEAFF
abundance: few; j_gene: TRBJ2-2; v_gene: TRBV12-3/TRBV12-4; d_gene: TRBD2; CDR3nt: TGTGCCAGCAGGCTGGGGGGGGCCGGGGAGCTGTTTTTT; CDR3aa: CASRLGGAGELFF
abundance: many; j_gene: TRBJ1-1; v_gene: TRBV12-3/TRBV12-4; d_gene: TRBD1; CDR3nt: TGTGCCAGCAGCCGCGGGGACAGGGATGCGGACACTGAAGCTTTCTTT; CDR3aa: CASSRGDRDADTEAFF
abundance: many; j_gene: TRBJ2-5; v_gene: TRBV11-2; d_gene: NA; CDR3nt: TGTGCCAGCAGCAAGTATGGGGGGAGGGAGACCCAGTACTTC; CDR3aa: CASSKYGGRETQYF